Sequencing of this T cell receptor beta chain was carried out in a study of blood T cell repertoires in COVID-19. About the study: Sites across the United States, Italy and Spain contributed samples from acute and convalescent COVID-19.

Seattle researchers signed up patients amid active infection and tracked them longitudinally. How the authors handled the data: The authors estimated nucleated cell counts from reference gene primer amplification. Method: immunoSEQ multiplex PCR; TCRdb's copy keeps in-frame clones and lacks some. V and J calls and clone size come straight from that table; D and trimming were deduced from the DNA. Altogether under 350,000 clones are present, 85% to 90% being singletons, with the ten largest covering roughly 1.9%. Germline V gives CDR1 SGHDT, CDR2 YYEEEE. With 5 bases removed from V and 5 bases from J, the gap between germline ends came to 15 bases. The CDR3 runs to 14 residues.

The receptor was isolated from a woman under 40 with COVID-19, enrolled during active disease. This chain links TRBV5-6 with TRBJ2-3; D is unresolved. Material: peripheral blood. The CDR3 DNA sequence: TGTGCCAGCAGTCCAGCTCAGCGACTAGATACGCAGTATTTT. This translates into CASSPAQRLDTQYF.